The 5 T cell receptor beta chains below were found in one sample sequenced in a study of beta chain features in type 1 diabetes. Expressed TCRB transcripts were sequenced because the entire RNA isolate underwent reverse transcription. TCRdb keeps only in-frame clones here, not all; method: immunoSEQ multiplex PCR. The sample holds 900,000 or so clones; roughly 15% are singletons and the top ten take about 0.025%. Sequenced input: naive CD4+ T cells from blood. The receptors derive from a woman between 18 and 29 years old in good health.

The chain carries TRBV7-6 and TRBJ2-3; D may be TRBD2 (6 bases). The CDR3 length is 14 residues. V was shortened by 0 bases and J by 4 bases, with 8 bases between the two germline ends. CDR1 and CDR2 (germline): SGHVS, FNYEAQ. CDR3 DNA: TGTGCCAGCAGCTTAGCAGCGGGCGCAGATACGCAGTATTTT. Translating it yields CASSLAAGADTQYF.

This clone was counted a few times. This rearrangement joins TRBV28 to TRBJ2-3; TRBD1 aligns across 9 bases. The CDR3 consists of 14 residues. Germline CDR1 MDHEN, CDR2 SYDVKM. V trimming: 5 bases; J trimming: 4 bases; junction bases outside the gene matches: 4. The CDR3 protein is CASSTGTGSDTQYF. The CDR3 coding sequence is TGTGCCAGCAGTACCGGGACAGGGTCAGATACGCAGTATTTT. Variable domain in full (rest from reference TRBV28 and TRBJ2-3): DVKVTQSSRYLVKRTGEKVFLECVQDMDHENMFWYRQDPGLGLRLIYFSYDVKMKEKGDIPEGYSVSREKKERFSLILESASTNQTSMYLCASSTGTGSDTQYFGPGTRLTVL.

V gene TRBV2 combines with J gene TRBJ2-1, with D maybe TRBD1 (6 bases). The V gene's germline CDR1 is SNHLY and CDR2 FYNNEI. V was clipped by 5 bases and J by 5 bases, with 10 bases between them. The CDR3 runs to 13 residues. DNA for the CDR3: TGTGCCAGCAGTCGTAACAGGGACAATGAGCAGTTCTTC. Translation: CASSRNRDNEQFF.

This clone was observed a few times. The CDR3 nucleotides are TGTGCCAGCAGCTTAGGGACAGGGAAATCCAATGAGCAGTTCTTC. This translates into CASSLGTGKSNEQFF. The chain recombines TRBV11-2 with TRBJ2-1; 8 positions match TRBD1. The V segment lost 1 base and the J segment 6 bases; nucleotides outside the gene matches: 5. From germline, CDR1 is SGHAT and CDR2 FQNNGV. The CDR3 is made up of 15 amino acids.

The V gene is TRBV18, the J gene TRBJ2-4; 10 bases agree with TRBD1. Germline V gene sequence: CDR1 KGHSH, CDR2 LQKENI. After removal of 3 bases from V and 0 bases from J, the junction contained 17 bases not matched to a gene. The CDR3 has 21 residues. CDR3 nucleotides: TGTGCCAGCTCACCCAAAGGGTTCGGGACAGGGGCCTTTATAGCCAAAAACATTCAGTACTTC. It translates to CASSPKGFGTGAFIAKNIQYF.